This is a list of T cell receptor beta chains from one sample in a study of T cells in Graves' hyperthyroidism and ophthalmopathy. In TCRdb, the multiplex PCR reads were re-called with MiXCR into one record per CDR3 protein. The repertoire holds approximately 400,000 distinct CDR3 sequences, with about 15% as singletons. Material: blood. The receptors shown here come from a woman between 18 and 29 years old with Graves' hyperthyroidism that later progressed to Graves' ophthalmopathy. Each CDR3 is given without its conserved first and last residue. Each record gives: CDR3 length, J gene, V gene, CDR3 protein.

len: 13
j_gene: TRBJ2-7
v_gene: TRBV27
CDR3aa: ASSLRLAGVYEQY

len: 14
j_gene: TRBJ2-1
v_gene: TRBV28
CDR3aa: ASSPSFSLPYNEQF

len: 9
j_gene: TRBJ2-1
v_gene: TRBV6-1
CDR3aa: ASGRSPEQF

len: 11
j_gene: TRBJ2-7
v_gene: TRBV5-1
CDR3aa: ASSEGTAYEQY

len: 13
j_gene: TRBJ2-7
v_gene: TRBV3-1
CDR3aa: ASSHGRGPSYEQY

len: 11
j_gene: TRBJ1-1
v_gene: TRBV28
CDR3aa: ASSLPMSTEAF

len: 12
j_gene: TRBJ1-3
v_gene: TRBV19
CDR3aa: ASSIGTEGNTIY

len: 22
j_gene: TRBJ2-2
v_gene: TRBV12-3/TRBV12-4
CDR3aa: ASSLTVELSTFVGLAGNTGELF

len: 13
j_gene: TRBJ2-1
v_gene: TRBV20-1
CDR3aa: SARDRLPTYNEQF

len: 12
j_gene: TRBJ2-7
v_gene: TRBV20-1
CDR3aa: SAETSGGDGEQY

len: 15
j_gene: TRBJ2-7
v_gene: TRBV28
CDR3aa: ASSLSPGTGTIYEQY

len: 14
j_gene: TRBJ2-5
v_gene: TRBV6-5
CDR3aa: ASSYGTSGFQETQY

len: 15
j_gene: TRBJ2-3
v_gene: TRBV20-1
CDR3aa: SARRTGLALSTDTQY

len: 15
j_gene: TRBJ1-2
v_gene: TRBV11-2
CDR3aa: ASSLIGQERVLDGYT

len: 12
j_gene: TRBJ1-2
v_gene: TRBV28
CDR3aa: ASSLLRTNYGYT

len: 14
j_gene: TRBJ2-2
v_gene: TRBV9
CDR3aa: ASSVGTSGSPGELF

len: 14
j_gene: TRBJ1-2
v_gene: TRBV28
CDR3aa: ASRGTGTAASYGYT

len: 14
j_gene: TRBJ2-3
v_gene: TRBV4-2
CDR3aa: ASSQAQTGGTDTQY

len: 13
j_gene: TRBJ2-7
v_gene: TRBV27
CDR3aa: ASRVRETYSYEQY

len: 13
j_gene: TRBJ2-7
v_gene: TRBV7-2
CDR3aa: ASSLDVTMTYEQY

len: 9
j_gene: TRBJ1-2
v_gene: TRBV28
CDR3aa: ASSHVSGYT

len: 11
j_gene: TRBJ2-5
v_gene: TRBV10-3
CDR3aa: AISGGGGETQY

len: 20
j_gene: TRBJ2-3
v_gene: TRBV12-3/TRBV12-4
CDR3aa: ASSLNRRGLVPSGRSTDTQY

len: 11
j_gene: TRBJ1-5
v_gene: TRBV27
CDR3aa: ASSLGRSGPQH

len: 11
j_gene: TRBJ1-2
v_gene: TRBV24-1
CDR3aa: ATSDPVKGGYT

len: 13
j_gene: TRBJ2-2
v_gene: TRBV10-3
CDR3aa: AITTGVGGTGELF

len: 15
j_gene: TRBJ2-5
v_gene: TRBV7-9
CDR3aa: ASSLGSGGPFQETQY

len: 17
j_gene: TRBJ2-5
v_gene: TRBV6-5
CDR3aa: ASSYGLARGVSREETQY

len: 13
j_gene: TRBJ2-7
v_gene: TRBV20-1
CDR3aa: SARELRGTGYEQY

len: 17
j_gene: TRBJ2-5
v_gene: TRBV3-1
CDR3aa: ASSQGTSGHSPYQETQY

len: 14
j_gene: TRBJ2-3
v_gene: TRBV9
CDR3aa: ASSGGQGAVTDTQY

len: 11
j_gene: TRBJ2-4
v_gene: TRBV18
CDR3aa: ASSLQGLDIQY

len: 15
j_gene: TRBJ2-2
v_gene: TRBV6-1
CDR3aa: ASSGGPGLANTGELF

len: 16
j_gene: TRBJ2-4
v_gene: TRBV7-8
CDR3aa: ASSSRTGRVSGENIQY

len: 13
j_gene: TRBJ1-3
v_gene: TRBV7-9
CDR3aa: ASSRDRGIGNTIY

len: 15
j_gene: TRBJ2-7
v_gene: TRBV10-3
CDR3aa: AISEILAGDLGHEQY

len: 11
j_gene: TRBJ1-2
v_gene: TRBV7-9
CDR3aa: ASSPIQGYGYT

len: 14
j_gene: TRBJ2-1
v_gene: TRBV18
CDR3aa: ASSPGFGVGVAEQF

len: 10
j_gene: TRBJ2-5
v_gene: TRBV20-1
CDR3aa: SAIETGALWN

len: 15
j_gene: TRBJ2-7
v_gene: TRBV6-1
CDR3aa: ASKPNSPGQGIYEQY

len: 13
j_gene: TRBJ2-7
v_gene: TRBV7-9
CDR3aa: ASSQDTIPLDEQY

len: 14
j_gene: TRBJ2-2
v_gene: TRBV4-1
CDR3aa: ASRSGAGLGTGELF